Shown below are 29 T cell receptor beta chains from a single sample sequenced in a study of glioma-infiltrating T cells after dendritic cell vaccination. The data were produced by immunoSEQ multiplex PCR, yet TCRdb's version contains in-frame clones alone and is incomplete. The table records roughly 96,000 clones, 79% of them present only once. Source: blood, taken before dendritic cell vaccination. All receptors come from a human donor with glioblastoma.

The J gene is TRBJ2-1, the V gene TRBV5-1; a possible D gene is TRBD1 (5 bases). Germline CDR1 reads SGHRS; CDR2 reads YFSETQ. V was trimmed by 3 bases and J by 0 bases, leaving 13 bases between them. The CDR3 has 16 residues. The CDR3 is CASSSGHLSSYNEQFF. CDR3 DNA sequence: TGCGCCAGCAGCTCCGGACACCTTAGCTCCTACAATGAGCAGTTCTTC.

The rearrangement joins TRBV4-1 to TRBJ1-4; the D gene is possibly TRBD1 (5 bases). The length of the CDR3 is 14 residues. Germline CDR1 MGHRA, CDR2 YSYEKL. V dropped 1 base and J dropped 8 bases, with 11 bases sitting between them. For the CDR3, the DNA is TGCGCCAGCAGCCAAGGCAGGGTAAGAGAAAAACTGTTTTTT. Translating it yields CASSQGRVREKLFF.

The genes are TRBV7-9 and TRBJ2-7; 10 bases match TRBD1. Germline CDR1 and CDR2: SEHNR and FQNEAQ (reference sequence). Unmatched junction bases numbered 3, after V lost 1 base and J lost 3 bases. The CDR3 length is 15 residues. The CDR3 nucleotides are TGTGCCAGCAGCTTAGGGGACAGGGGTCTCTACGAGCAGTACTTC. This encodes CASSLGDRGLYEQYF.

The J gene is TRBJ2-1, the V gene TRBV5-1; 11 nucleotides match TRBD2. The CDR3 runs to 15 residues. V was clipped by 4 bases and J by 1 base; unmatched bases: 1. The V gene's germline CDR1 is SGHRS and CDR2 YFSETQ. The chain's CDR3 is CASSRTSGSYNEQFF. For the CDR3, the DNA is TGCGCCAGCAGCCGGACTAGCGGGTCCTACAATGAGCAGTTCTTC.

V usage is TRBV19 and J usage is TRBJ1-5; 7 bases fit TRBD1. Losses at the gene ends were 5 bases for V and 4 bases for J; bases not matched to a gene: 17. The V gene's germline CDR1 is LNHDA and CDR2 SQIVND (reference sequence). The CDR3 has 18 residues. The CDR3 coding sequence is TGTGCCAGTAGTTCAATAGGGGCGACAGGGAAAGGGAATCAGCCCCAGCATTTT. Protein product: CASSSIGATGKGNQPQHF.

This clone occurred a few times. The chain couples TRBV27 to TRBJ1-1; TRBD1 aligns across 8 bases. Germline CDR1 is MNHEY and CDR2 is SMNVEV (reference sequence). CDR3 length: 18 residues. J was trimmed by 0 bases and V by 0 bases; bases with no gene match: 9. The CDR3 DNA follows: TGTGCCAGCAGTTTATCTCTCGTGACAGGGGCCTTGAACACTGAAGCTTTCTTT. Amino acid sequence: CASSLSLVTGALNTEAFF.

Here the CDR3 reads CASSGTRGLGTDTQYF. As DNA, the CDR3 is TGTGCCAGCAGTGGTACCAGGGGGTTGGGCACAGATACGCAGTATTTT. V is TRBV6-1 and J is TRBJ2-3, with TRBD1 identical over 7 bases. This CDR3 region has 16 residues. Germline V gene sequence: CDR1 MNHNS, CDR2 SASEGT. V lost 4 bases, J lost 1 base, and 8 bases stayed unmatched.

The genes are TRBV11-2 and TRBJ2-7, with 12 nucleotides matching TRBD1. CDR3 length: 16 amino acids. Germline-derived CDR1 and CDR2 are SGHAT and FQNNGV. The J segment lost 5 bases and the V segment lost 1 base, leaving 6 bases of the junction unmatched. The CDR3 is CASSLVTGTGGHEQYF. CDR3 in DNA: TGTGCCAGCAGCTTAGTTACCGGGACAGGGGGCCACGAGCAGTACTTC.

The chain's CDR3 is CASAPSWGVDGYTF. Written as DNA, the CDR3 is TGCGCCAGCGCCCCCTCGTGGGGGGTCGATGGCTACACCTTC. The V call is TRBV4-1, the J call TRBJ1-2; D possibly corresponds to TRBD1 (5 bases). Germline V gene lookup returns CDR1 MGHRA and CDR2 YSYEKL. CDR3 length: 14 amino acids. Trimming removed 8 bases at V and 6 bases at J, with 19 bases between.

This chain links TRBV7-9 with TRBJ2-7; tentatively, D is TRBD2 (5 bases). The germline CDR1 and CDR2 sequences are SEHNR and FQNEAQ (reference sequence). V lost 6 bases to trimming and J lost 0 bases, with 15 bases between them. The CDR3 totals 15 residues. The CDR3 nucleotides are TGTGCCAGCAGTGCCATTGGAGGAGGCTCCTACGAGCAGTACTTC. This codes for CASSAIGGGSYEQYF. The full variable domain, rest sourced from reference TRBV7-9 and TRBJ2-7, is DTGVSQNPRHKITKRGQNVTFRCDPISEHNRLYWYRQTLGQGPEFLTYFQNEAQLEKSRLLSDRFSAERPKGSFSTLEIQRTEQGDSAMYLCASSAIGGGSYEQYFGPGTRLTVT.

The chain joins TRBV11-2 to TRBJ1-1, with D unresolved. V was clipped by 5 bases and J by 2 bases, with 9 bases between them. Germline CDR1 reads SGHAT; CDR2 reads FQNNGV. This CDR3 is built from 13 residues. CDR3 sequence reads: CASSLYLNTEAFF. For the CDR3, the DNA is TGTGCCAGCAGCCTCTACTTAAACACTGAAGCTTTCTTT.

V gene TRBV2 combines with J gene TRBJ2-7; D may be TRBD1 (6 bases). CDR1 SNHLY and CDR2 FYNNEI come from the germline V gene. V shed 9 bases and J shed 3 bases, with 18 bases lying between them. This CDR3 contains 14 residues. The CDR3 nucleotides read TGTGCCAGTTCAGGGGTGGGGGTCCTCTACGAGCAGTACTTC. Amino acids: CASSGVGVLYEQYF.

In its sample, this clone was seen many times. The rearrangement joins TRBV2 to TRBJ1-2; TRBD1 matches 9 bases. CDR1 is SNHLY, CDR2 FYNNEI, per germline. With V trimmed by 6 bases and J by 4 bases, 0 bases remained unmatched. The CDR3 is made up of 12 amino acids. CDR3 protein: CASRTGGYGYTF. For the CDR3, the DNA is TGTGCCAGCAGGACAGGGGGCTATGGCTACACCTTC.

V is TRBV18 and J is TRBJ2-1, with D unclear. Germline V CDR1 and CDR2: KGHSH, LQKENI. The CDR3 is made up of 14 amino acids. Trimming cost V 8 bases and J 6 bases, with 17 bases left between them. DNA for the CDR3: TGTGCCAGCGCGGTCCCATTTCCCCTCAATGAGCAGTTCTTC. It specifies CASAVPFPLNEQFF.

The gene calls are TRBV9 and TRBJ1-2, with D hard to call. This CDR3 spans 13 amino acids. Germline CDR1 reads SGDLS; CDR2 reads YYNGEE. Trimming pared 3 bases from V and 3 bases from J, leaving 9 bases between. The CDR3 DNA reads TGTGCCAGCAGCGCTGGCCTGGACTATGGCTACACCTTC. Protein product: CASSAGLDYGYTF.

The chain links TRBV27 to TRBJ1-1; no clear D. Looked up from germline, CDR1 is MNHEY and CDR2 is SMNVEV (reference sequence). The CDR3 extends over 13 amino acids. V lost 6 bases to trimming and J lost 4 bases, with 12 bases between them. The CDR3 region is CASSWVSGTEAFF. The CDR3 DNA is TGTGCCAGCAGCTGGGTGTCGGGCACTGAAGCTTTCTTT.

V usage is TRBV2 and J usage is TRBJ2-3, with no clear D. Germline-derived CDR1 and CDR2 are SNHLY and FYNNEI. The ends were cut back, 4 bases at V and 2 bases at J, with 10 bases in the middle. The CDR3 covers 14 residues. CDR3 loop: CASSVLINTDTQYF. Written as DNA, the CDR3 is TGTGCCAGCAGTGTACTAATCAACACAGATACGCAGTATTTT.

The J gene is TRBJ1-2, the V gene TRBV6-5; D is unclear. CDR1 is MNHEY, CDR2 SVGAGI, per germline. The CDR3 sequence is 15 residues long. V was cut by 2 bases and J by 4 bases, with 14 bases left in between. The DNA of the CDR3 is TGTGCCAGCAGTTACCTTCCCCGGGGTGGCTATGGCTACACCTTC. This gives the protein CASSYLPRGGYGYTF.

The chain couples TRBV18 to TRBJ1-6; 8 bases fit TRBD1. The CDR3 sequence is 15 residues long. CDR1 and CDR2 (germline): KGHSH, LQKENI. The V and J ends lost 5 bases and 8 bases, in that order; junction bases with no gene match: 8. The CDR3 region has the DNA TGTGCCAGCTCAACTAGGACAGGGCAGGATTCACCCCTCCACTTT. Amino acids: CASSTRTGQDSPLHF.

V is TRBV5-4 and J is TRBJ2-3; D is possibly TRBD2 (7 bases). From germline, CDR1 is SGHNT and CDR2 YYREEE (reference sequence). V lost 3 bases and J lost 3, with 20 bases in between. The CDR3 length is 17 residues. CDR3 amino acids: CASSSSGGGGRTDTQYF. Here the CDR3 DNA reads TGTGCCAGCAGCTCGTCCGGTGGGGGGGGCAGGACAGATACGCAGTATTTT.

The chain recombines TRBV11-2 with TRBJ1-2, with D perhaps matching TRBD1 (5 bases). V lost 3 bases and J 0 bases, leaving 11 bases between the germline ends. Germline V gene data show CDR1 as SGHAT and CDR2 as FQNNGV. The CDR3 contains 15 residues. CDR3 nucleotide sequence: TGTGCCAGCAGCTTCGGACGGGGGGCTAACTATGGCTACACCTTC. As protein: CASSFGRGANYGYTF.

V gene TRBV10-3 combines with J gene TRBJ2-7, with 13 nucleotides matching TRBD2. Trimming took 3 bases from V and 6 from J; bases not matched to a gene: 5. This CDR3 contains 15 residues. Germline V gene data show CDR1 as ENHRY and CDR2 as SYGVKD. In DNA, the CDR3 is TGTGCCATCAGTGATTCGACTAGCGGGGGGATCGAGCAGTACTTC. Its translation is CAISDSTSGGIEQYF.

The chain joins TRBV9 to TRBJ1-1; D gene ambiguous. The CDR3 length is 13 residues. V gave up 0 bases and J gave up 1 base, with 4 bases separating them. From germline, CDR1 is SGDLS and CDR2 YYNGEE. In DNA, the CDR3 is TGTGCCAGCAGCGTAGCCAGGAACACTGAAGCTTTCTTT. Its translation is CASSVARNTEAFF.

The J gene is TRBJ1-6, the V gene TRBV10-3; no clear D gene. Between the trimmed V and J ends, which lost 8 bases and 10 bases, there was a span of 12 bases. Germline lookup yields CDR1 ENHRY and CDR2 SYGVKD. This CDR3 is 12 amino acids long. CDR3 in amino acids: CAIGGVDSPLHF. CDR3 sequence (DNA): TGTGCCATCGGAGGAGTTGACTCACCCCTCCACTTT.

The chain combines TRBV5-1 with TRBJ1-1; D remains unclear. Per the germline V gene, CDR1 is SGHRS and CDR2 is YFSETQ. Trimming took off 2 bases at V and 4 bases at J, with 12 bases between the two ends. The CDR3 extends over 14 amino acids. The chain's CDR3 is CASSFGERGTEAFF. CDR3 DNA: TGCGCCAGCAGCTTTGGGGAACGGGGCACTGAAGCTTTCTTT.

The CDR3 loop is CASSRALAPYEQYF. The CDR3 coding sequence is TGTGCCAGCAGCCGAGCACTAGCGCCTTACGAGCAGTACTTC. The J gene is TRBJ2-7, the V gene TRBV7-9; the match to TRBD2 covers 7 bases. CDR1 SEHNR and CDR2 FQNEAQ come from the germline V gene (reference sequence). The CDR3 spans 14 residues. After removal of 5 bases from V and 4 bases from J, the junction contained 8 bases not matched to a gene.

This clone was counted a few times. The CDR3: CASSFTGETQYF. CDR3 nucleotides: TGCGCCAGCAGCTTTACCGGAGAGACCCAGTACTTC. The V call is TRBV5-1, the J call TRBJ2-5; D is unclear. The germline CDR1 and CDR2 sequences are SGHRS and YFSETQ. V was cut by 2 bases and J by 4 bases, with 6 bases left in between. The CDR3 runs 12 residues.

The chain employs TRBV7-8 and TRBJ2-7; tentatively, D is TRBD2 (5 bases). Germline V CDR1 and CDR2: SGHVS, FQNEAQ. Trimming cost V 5 bases and J 2 bases, with 19 bases left between them. This CDR3 has 16 amino acids. The CDR3 DNA follows: TGTGCCAGCAGCCACCCGTTTGAGGGATCGACCTACGAGCAGTACTTC. It is translated as CASSHPFEGSTYEQYF.

This chain links TRBV5-1 with TRBJ2-2; TRBD1 aligns across 10 bases. V gave up 5 bases and J gave up 4 bases; unmatched junction bases: 5. The germline gives CDR1 SGHRS, CDR2 YFSETQ. This CDR3 is built from 15 residues. CDR3 in DNA: TGCGCCAGCAGACCGGGACAGGGGACCACCGGGGAGCTGTTTTTT. It yields the protein CASRPGQGTTGELFF.